This note documents a single TCR beta chain sequence. The antigen it binds to is not known. A much larger clone differs by one base, so this may be a read error. Libraries were made using 5' RACE. Reads for this sample came from an Illumina HiSeq 2500. A second PCR of about 7 to 12 cycles was performed with a sample-barcoded 5' primer and a J-beta primer mix. A template-switch 5' adaptor carrying 12 random nucleotides introduced a unique molecular identifier onto each TCR beta cDNA molecule. Each sample yielded at least 2.5 million CDR3-containing paired-end reads. All of the RNA was converted into first-strand cDNA using the Mint cDNA synthesis kit, with a TRBC-specific oligonucleotide serving as the primer. After uracil-DNA glycosylase treatment, a first 18-cycle PCR used universal primers M1SS and BC2_uni_R on all cDNA. As for the original processing: Normalization of each sample was performed by random selection of 1 million high-quality reads, each carrying a distinct molecular identifier. Instead of being binned into consensus sequences, reads with shared molecular identifiers were discarded. MiTCR, run with a Q25 quality threshold and the strictest error-elimination algorithm, handled CDR3 identification, clonotype clustering and error correction. A nonparametric unseen species model with Euler transformation was used to estimate lower-bound total TCR beta diversity. TCRdb itself trimmed the public reads at Q25 with fastp, ran MiXCR and retained productive beta chains. CDR3 protein sequences are deduplicated, and each keeps its most common genes and DNA. V and J calls and clone size were set by TCRdb, not the authors. The sample contains some 890,000 distinct CDR3 sequences, roughly 29% of them found a single time. Of the sample, 10% falls within the top ten clones.

This entry is derived from a study of blood T cells in healthy people across ages (dated by TCRdb to between 2014 and 2016). At the level of the whole study: In model experiments, roughly one uniquely barcoded TCR beta cDNA molecule per two T cells was captured by template switching. Using deep sequencing normalized with unique cDNA molecular identifiers, the study measured how TCR beta repertoire diversity changes with age. The donors were split into four age groups: young (average around 15 years), middle-aged (roughly 40), aged (more than 60) and long-lived (82). Using the same blood draw, the study looked at two additional independent replicas of 1 million unique cDNA reads for two donors, one aged 18 to 30 and the other aged 80 or older.

CDR1 and CDR2 are read off the germline V gene as SQVTM and ANQGSEA. V is trimmed back by 0 bases and J by 5 bases, and the junction contains 11 bases that no gene match accounts for. Measured from the cysteine to the phenylalanine, the CDR3 is 17 residues long. Only the CDR3 portion is preserved as DNA: 51 bases, with reading frame beginning at the first base. Systemically healthy Caucasian individuals from Russia, around 38 in total and aged roughly 6 to 95 years, were included as donors. Each donor gave ten milliliters of peripheral blood, collected into EDTA-treated Vacutainer tubes. Ficoll-Paque density-gradient centrifugation was used to isolate PBMCs, with at least 6.5 million per sample. Total RNA, at least 6 micrograms per sample, was extracted from PBMCs with Trizol reagent. The percentages of naive CD45RAhigh/CD27high T cells were determined by flow cytometry on a PBMC aliquot from every donor.

The paper's findings and limits, for the study overall: Compared with the aged group, more naive CD4+ T cells, fewer expanded clones and increased TCR diversity were shown by the long-lived group, suggesting age selection. Observed TCR beta diversity correlated strongly with the percentage of naive T cells measured by flow cytometry. Because donor CMV infection status was unknown, age-related changes in expanded clonotypes were potentially confounded. Total diversity estimates from one million sequenced T cells were considered lower bounds and underestimates. As age increased, observed TCR beta diversity per million T cells dropped in a roughly linear way, and a significant reduction was already evident by age about 40. Bulk unsorted PBMC profiling prevented conclusive comparison of naive and antigen-experienced compartments.

This sample was shared with a second study, whose subject was T cells of mothers and their children. The second study's paper adds: Donors were nine systemically healthy Caucasian individuals: three mothers and their six children. cDNA synthesis consumed the entire amount of extracted RNA, loaded at roughly 1.5 ug RNA in each 15 ul reaction. Sample barcodes and 2-4 random nucleotides were added via the M1S primer in the second PCR. Over 8 million TCR beta CDR3 reads came from each mother, compared with around 3 million reads from each child. TCR recombination output is similarly shaped by thymic selection in related and unrelated pairs, with a minor effect exerted by inherited differences. Related mother-child pairs always showed normalized repertoire overlap that was slightly higher than in unrelated mother-child pairs, though the difference was never significant. Persistent microchimeric T cell clones were not detected, at a sensitivity of about 90 clones per million clonotypes. To look for features that set related mother-child pairs apart from unrelated individuals, the researchers ran deep NGS to compare the TCR beta repertoires of mothers and children. On average, the children were about 10 +/- 4 years old, while the mothers were about 40 +/- 4 years old. After adapter ligation was performed with NEBNext reagents, the libraries were sequenced on an Illumina HiSeq 2000 with 100+100 nt paired-end reads. To prevent cross-contamination, the mother and child libraries were prepared a month apart and were sequenced in separate runs. For each donor, between 500,000 and 2,000,000 distinct TCR beta clonotypes were identified. Naive TCR beta clonotypes were estimated from low-frequency clonotypes matched to each donor's FACS-determined naive share, without sorting.

The V gene is TRBV29-1 and the J gene is TRBJ1-2; TRBD1 lines up with 11 middle nucleotides. Input material: blood. This sequence was found in a woman between 40 and 55 years old in good health. The CDR3 reads as follows: CSVEDQRTGGTLYGYTF. The DNA sequence is given as TGCAGCGTTGAAGATCAACGGACAGGGGGCACTTTGTATGGCTACACCTTC.